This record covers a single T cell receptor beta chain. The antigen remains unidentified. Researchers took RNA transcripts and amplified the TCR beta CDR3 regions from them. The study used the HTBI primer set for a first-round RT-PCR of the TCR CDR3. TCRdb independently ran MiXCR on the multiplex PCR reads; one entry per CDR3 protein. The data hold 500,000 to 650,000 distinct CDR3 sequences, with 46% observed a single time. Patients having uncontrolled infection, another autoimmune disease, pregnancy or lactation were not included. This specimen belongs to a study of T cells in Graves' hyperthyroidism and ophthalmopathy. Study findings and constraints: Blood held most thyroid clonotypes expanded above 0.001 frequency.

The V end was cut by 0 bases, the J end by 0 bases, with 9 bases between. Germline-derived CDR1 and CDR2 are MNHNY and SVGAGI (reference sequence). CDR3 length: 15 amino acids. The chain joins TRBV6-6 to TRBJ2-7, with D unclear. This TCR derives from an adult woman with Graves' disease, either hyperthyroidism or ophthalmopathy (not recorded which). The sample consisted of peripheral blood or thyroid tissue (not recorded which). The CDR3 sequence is CASSYSSPSSYEQYF. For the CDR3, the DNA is TGTGCCAGCAGTTACTCGTCCCCAAGCTCCTACGAGCAGTACTTC.